The next 10 T cell receptor beta chains were all read from a single sample in a study of cytomegalovirus exposure and HLA in healthy donors (dated by TCRdb to 2016 to 2017). Receptors were amplified or captured by the immunoSEQ multiplex PCR assay. This is the immuneACCESS table as TCRdb keeps it, with only in-frame sequences that have V and J called. A part of the clones is gone; compared with another copy, unresolved V genes explain less than half, and the rest is unexplained. The table for this sample lists about 160,000 clones; 86% of them were counted only once. Together, the top ten hold about 2.2% of the sample. The specimen was PBMCs. The source is a woman between 18 and 30 years old in good health and CMV-seronegative.

The chain recombines TRBV5-4 with TRBJ2-7, with a weak D call TRBD2 (6 bases). CDR1 is SGHNT, CDR2 YYREEE, per germline (reference sequence). V dropped 0 bases and J dropped 3 bases, with 10 bases sitting between them. This CDR3 spans 14 amino acids. CDR3 nucleotides: TGTGCCAGCAGCTTGGACGGGGGACGCTACGAGCAGTACTTC. This translates into CASSLDGGRYEQYF.

V is TRBV10-3 and J is TRBJ1-2; D gene uncertain. The germline CDR1 and CDR2 sequences are ENHRY and SYGVKD. The CDR3 runs 13 residues. Trimming left V 8 bases short and J 7 bases short, with 17 bases between. The CDR3 here is CAIHAVLGSGYTF. CDR3 sequence (DNA): TGTGCCATCCATGCAGTCCTAGGGAGTGGCTACACCTTC.

Remarks on this clone: This CDR3 is also generated by other DNA sequences in the sample. This chain uses TRBV27 with TRBJ2-1, with TRBD2 as a possible D gene (6 bases). The CDR3 contains 13 residues. Germline V lookup: CDR1 MNHEY, CDR2 SMNVEV (reference sequence). The V end was cut by 3 bases, the J end by 6 bases, with 9 bases between. CDR3 residues: CASSLGGGNEQFF. CDR3 nucleotides: TGTGCCAGCAGTTTGGGAGGCGGCAATGAGCAGTTCTTC.

In this sample, this clone turned up a few times. The chain carries TRBV7-3 and TRBJ2-1, with 14 positions matching TRBD2. The germline V gene has CDR1 SGHTA and CDR2 FQGTGA. With V trimmed by 4 bases and J by 6 bases, 2 bases remained unmatched. CDR3 length: 15 residues. The CDR3 loop reads CASSSGLAGGNEQFF. CDR3 coding DNA: TGTGCCAGCAGCTCCGGACTAGCGGGGGGCAATGAGCAGTTCTTC.

This clone was counted a single time. V gene TRBV19 combines with J gene TRBJ1-5; TRBD1 matches at 9 bases. V was clipped by 5 bases and J by 7 bases; unmatched bases: 15. This CDR3 is built from 17 residues. The V gene's germline CDR1 is LNHDA and CDR2 SQIVND (reference sequence). The CDR3 DNA sequence: TGTGCCAGTAGTCTGTGGCATTCGGGACAGGGTAACCAGCCCCAGCATTTT. Its translation: CASSLWHSGQGNQPQHF.

The chain combines TRBV5-1 with TRBJ2-2; 11 bases are shared with TRBD2. Germline loops: CDR1 SGHRS, CDR2 YFSETQ. J was trimmed by 5 bases and V by 4 bases; bases with no gene match: 4. The CDR3 consists of 15 residues. Written as DNA, the CDR3 is TGCGCCAGCAGCCAACTAGCGGGGGTGACCGGGGAGCTGTTTTTT. Protein: CASSQLAGVTGELFF.

The chain recombines TRBV5-8 with TRBJ2-7; D is undetermined. Looked up from germline, CDR1 is SGHTS and CDR2 is YDEGEE. The CDR3 consists of 15 residues. V gave up 0 bases and J gave up 3 bases, with 13 bases separating them. CDR3 nucleotides: TGTGCCAGCAGCTTGGGTCGCTACTACTACTACGAGCAGTACTTC. It codes for CASSLGRYYYYEQYF.

A word on this clone: This could be a read error, since a much larger clone is one nucleotide away. This rearrangement joins TRBV2 to TRBJ2-7; a weak D match, TRBD1 (6 bases). This CDR3 spans 15 amino acids. In germline, CDR1 is SNHLY, CDR2 FYNNEI. Trimming removed 7 bases at V and 5 bases at J, with 21 bases between. CDR3: CASIRQEPSFHEQYF. The CDR3 bases are TGTGCCAGCATCCGACAGGAGCCCTCCTTTCACGAGCAGTACTTC.

The chain has TRBV19 and TRBJ2-7; 10 bases match TRBD1. V lost 2 bases, J lost 6 bases, and 4 bases stayed unmatched. This CDR3 contains 14 residues. The germline gives CDR1 LNHDA, CDR2 SQIVND (reference sequence). The CDR3 is CASSIRDRGAEQYF. The CDR3 DNA follows: TGTGCCAGTAGTATAAGGGACAGGGGAGCCGAGCAGTACTTC.

This clone was observed a single time. V usage is TRBV7-9 and J usage is TRBJ1-6; a weak D match, TRBD1 (5 bases). Per germline, CDR1 SEHNR and CDR2 FQNEAQ (reference sequence). Trimming stripped 2 bases from V and 7 bases from J, with 15 bases between. This CDR3 contains 16 residues. As DNA, the CDR3 is TGTGCCAGCAGCTTACTCGGGGGGGGGAAGAATTCACCCCTCCACTTT. Protein sequence: CASSLLGGGKNSPLHF.